These 7 T cell receptor beta chains came from one sample sequenced in a study of blood T cell repertoires in COVID-19. Sequenced by immunoSEQ multiplex PCR; TCRdb stores in-frame clones only, minus some. The sample yields 150,000 to 200,000 clones, 75% to 90% seen once. Sequencing was performed on PBMCs or T cells enriched from blood (not recorded which). These TCRs come from a man between 65 and 85 years old who had been exposed to COVID-19.

This clone was observed a single time. The V and J genes are TRBV27 and TRBJ2-7; 12 bases are a match to TRBD2. The CDR3 sequence is 17 residues long. The junction had 14 bases not matched to a gene; V was cut back by 5 bases and J by 6 bases. The germline CDR1 and CDR2 sequences are MNHEY and SMNVEV (reference sequence). CDR3 amino acids: CASSKQGLAGAGAEQYF. The DNA of the CDR3 is TGTGCCAGCAGTAAACAGGGACTAGCGGGTGCGGGGGCCGAGCAGTACTTC.

This clone was counted between two and nine times. V gene TRBV24-1 combines with J gene TRBJ1-1; a possible D gene is TRBD1 (5 bases). V lost 10 bases, J lost 6 bases, and 11 bases lay in between. The CDR3 is made up of 11 amino acids. Germline loops: CDR1 KGHDR, CDR2 SFDVKD. CDR3 in DNA: TGTGCCACTAGACAGTTATCTGAAGCTTTCTTT. Its translation is CATRQLSEAFF.

This chain joins TRBV7-2 and TRBJ2-1; TRBD2 agrees at 10 bases. V dropped 1 base and J dropped 7; count of bases not matched to a gene: 7. The CDR3 runs to 16 residues. Germline V gene data show CDR1 as SGHTA and CDR2 as FQGNSA. CDR3 residues: CASSLGPAGGPNEQFF. The CDR3 DNA reads TGTGCCAGCAGCTTAGGCCCAGCGGGGGGGCCAAATGAGCAGTTCTTC. Supplemented by reference TRBV7-2 and TRBJ2-1, the full variable domain reads GAGVSQSPSNKVTEKGKDVELRCDPISGHTALYWYRQSLGQGLEFLIYFQGNSAPDKSGLPSDRFSAERTGGSVSTLTIQRTQQEDSAVYLCASSLGPAGGPNEQFFGPGTRLTVL.

The chain uses TRBV19 and TRBJ2-3; D not resolved. V was trimmed by 5 bases and J by 0 bases, leaving 6 bases between them. The CDR3 loop spans 13 amino acids. The V gene's germline CDR1 is LNHDA and CDR2 SQIVND (reference sequence). The DNA for the CDR3 is TGTGCCAGTAGTTCTCCTAGCACAGATACGCAGTATTTT. It encodes CASSSPSTDTQYF.

The CDR3 sequence: CASSMGTSENTGELFF. CDR3 in DNA: TGCGCCAGCAGCATGGGGACTAGCGAGAACACCGGGGAGCTGTTTTTT. The chain joins TRBV5-1 to TRBJ2-2; 10 positions match TRBD2. This CDR3 is built from 16 residues. Trimming removed 4 bases from V and 1 base from J; junction bases left unmatched: 4. Germline V gene data show CDR1 as SGHRS and CDR2 as YFSETQ.

This chain uses TRBV13 with TRBJ1-1, with 10 bases identical to TRBD1. Germline values: CDR1 PRHDT, CDR2 FYEKMQ (reference sequence). The CDR3 consists of 17 residues. V gave up 0 bases and J gave up 4 bases; unmatched junction bases: 8. The CDR3 sequence: CASSLGTGGAISTEAFF. Here the CDR3 DNA reads TGTGCCAGCAGCTTAGGGACAGGGGGCGCAATAAGCACTGAAGCTTTCTTT. The full variable domain, in which reference TRBV13 and TRBJ1-1 provide the parts outside the CDR3, is AAGVIQSPRHLIKEKRETATLKCYPIPRHDTVYWYQQGPGQDPQFLISFYEKMQSDKGSIPDRFSAQQFSDYHSELNMSSLELGDSALYFCASSLGTGGAISTEAFFGQGTRLTVV.

V and J are TRBV4-3 and TRBJ2-7; the match to TRBD1 covers 7 bases. The CDR3 loop spans 17 amino acids. The J segment lost 2 bases and the V segment lost 0 bases, leaving 10 bases of the junction unmatched. The V gene's germline CDR1 is LGHNA and CDR2 YSLEER. The CDR3 DNA sequence: TGCGCCAGCAGCCAAGAAGAAAGGACAGGAGCAACCTACGAGCAGTACTTC. Residues: CASSQEERTGATYEQYF.